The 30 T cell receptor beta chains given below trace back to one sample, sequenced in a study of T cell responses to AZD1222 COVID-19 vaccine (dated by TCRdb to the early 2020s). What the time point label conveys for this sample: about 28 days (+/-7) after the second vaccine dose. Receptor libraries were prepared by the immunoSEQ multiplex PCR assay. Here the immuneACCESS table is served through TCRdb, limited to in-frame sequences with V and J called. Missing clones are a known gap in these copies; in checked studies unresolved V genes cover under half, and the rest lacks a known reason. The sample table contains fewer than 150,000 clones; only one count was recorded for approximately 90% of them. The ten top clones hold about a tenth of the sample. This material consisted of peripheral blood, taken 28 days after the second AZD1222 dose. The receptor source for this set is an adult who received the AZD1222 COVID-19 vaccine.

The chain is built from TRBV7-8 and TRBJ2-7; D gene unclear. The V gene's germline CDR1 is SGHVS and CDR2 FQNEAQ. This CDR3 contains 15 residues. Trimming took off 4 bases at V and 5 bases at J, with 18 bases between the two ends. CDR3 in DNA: TGTGCCAGCAGCTCCCTATCGAGACGTCCCCACGAGCAGTACTTC. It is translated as CASSSLSRRPHEQYF.

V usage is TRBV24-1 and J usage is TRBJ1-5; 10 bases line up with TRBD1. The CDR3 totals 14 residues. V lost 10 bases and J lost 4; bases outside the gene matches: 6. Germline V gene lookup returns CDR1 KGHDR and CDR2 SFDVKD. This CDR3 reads CATSGTGANQPQHF. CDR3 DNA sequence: TGTGCCACGTCTGGGACAGGGGCTAATCAGCCCCAGCATTTT.

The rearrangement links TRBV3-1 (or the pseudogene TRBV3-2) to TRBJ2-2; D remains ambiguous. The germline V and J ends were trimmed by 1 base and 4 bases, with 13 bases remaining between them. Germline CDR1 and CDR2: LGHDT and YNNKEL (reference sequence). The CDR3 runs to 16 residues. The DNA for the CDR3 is TGTGCCAGCAGCCAAGGACCAAACCGCGCCACCGGGGAGCTGTTTTTT. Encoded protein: CASSQGPNRATGELFF.

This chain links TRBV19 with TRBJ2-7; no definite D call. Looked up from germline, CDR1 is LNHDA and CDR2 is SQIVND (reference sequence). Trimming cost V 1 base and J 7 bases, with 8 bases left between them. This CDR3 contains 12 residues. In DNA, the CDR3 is TGTGCCAGTAGTATAGGGGCGAGTGAGCAGTACTTC. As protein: CASSIGASEQYF. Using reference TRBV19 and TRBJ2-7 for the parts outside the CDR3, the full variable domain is DGGITQSPKYLFRKEGQNVTLSCEQNLNHDAMYWYRQDPGQGLRLIYYSQIVNDFQKGDIAEGYSVSREKKESFPLTVTSAQKNPTAFYLCASSIGASEQYFGPGTRLTVT.

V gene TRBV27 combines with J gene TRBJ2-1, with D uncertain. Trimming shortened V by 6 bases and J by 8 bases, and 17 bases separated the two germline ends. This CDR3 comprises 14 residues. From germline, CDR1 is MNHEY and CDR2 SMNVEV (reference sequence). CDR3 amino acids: CASRPAGGVDEQFF. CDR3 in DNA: TGTGCCAGCAGACCCGCCGGCGGCGTTGATGAGCAGTTCTTC.

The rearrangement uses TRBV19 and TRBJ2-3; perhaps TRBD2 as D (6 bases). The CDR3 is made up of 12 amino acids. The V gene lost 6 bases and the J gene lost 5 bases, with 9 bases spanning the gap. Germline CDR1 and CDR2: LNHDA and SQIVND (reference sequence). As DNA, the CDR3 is TGTGCCAGTAGCGGGGGTGGAGATACGCAGTATTTT. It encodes CASSGGGDTQYF.

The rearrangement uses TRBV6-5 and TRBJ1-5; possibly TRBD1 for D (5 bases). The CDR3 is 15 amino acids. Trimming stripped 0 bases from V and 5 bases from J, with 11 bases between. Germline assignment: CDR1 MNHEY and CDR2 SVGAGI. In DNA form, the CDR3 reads TGTGCCAGCAGTTACTCCGGGACCAGTCATCAGCCCCAGCATTTT. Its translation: CASSYSGTSHQPQHF.

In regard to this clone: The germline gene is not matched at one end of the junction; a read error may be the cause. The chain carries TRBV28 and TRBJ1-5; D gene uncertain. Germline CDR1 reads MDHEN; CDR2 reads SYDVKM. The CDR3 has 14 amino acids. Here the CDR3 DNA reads TGTGCCAGCAACACTGACCAGCCCAATGAGCCCCAGCATTTT. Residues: CASNTDQPNEPQHF.

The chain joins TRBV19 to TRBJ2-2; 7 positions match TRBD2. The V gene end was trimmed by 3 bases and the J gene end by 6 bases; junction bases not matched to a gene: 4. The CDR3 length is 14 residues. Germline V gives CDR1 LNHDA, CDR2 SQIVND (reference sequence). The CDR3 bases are TGTGCCAGTAGTATTCTAGCGGCCGCCGGGGAGCTGTTTTTT. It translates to CASSILAAAGELFF.

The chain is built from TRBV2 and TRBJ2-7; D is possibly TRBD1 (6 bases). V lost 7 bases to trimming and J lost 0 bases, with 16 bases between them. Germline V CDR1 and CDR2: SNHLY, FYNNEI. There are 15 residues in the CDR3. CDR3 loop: CASTPQGHSSYEQYF. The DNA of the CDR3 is TGTGCCAGCACCCCGCAGGGACATAGCTCCTACGAGCAGTACTTC.

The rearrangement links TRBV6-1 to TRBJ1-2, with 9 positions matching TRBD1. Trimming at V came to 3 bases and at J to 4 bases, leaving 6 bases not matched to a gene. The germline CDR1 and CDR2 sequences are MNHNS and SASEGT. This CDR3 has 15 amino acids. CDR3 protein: CASSDWDRVIYGYTF. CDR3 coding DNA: TGTGCCAGCAGTGATTGGGACAGGGTGATCTATGGCTACACCTTC.

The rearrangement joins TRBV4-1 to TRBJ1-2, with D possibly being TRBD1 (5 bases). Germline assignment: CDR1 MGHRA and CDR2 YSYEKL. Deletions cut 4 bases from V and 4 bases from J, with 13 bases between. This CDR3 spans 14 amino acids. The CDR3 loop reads CASSREGTGYGYTF. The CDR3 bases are TGCGCCAGCAGCCGTGAAGGGACGGGCTATGGCTACACCTTC.

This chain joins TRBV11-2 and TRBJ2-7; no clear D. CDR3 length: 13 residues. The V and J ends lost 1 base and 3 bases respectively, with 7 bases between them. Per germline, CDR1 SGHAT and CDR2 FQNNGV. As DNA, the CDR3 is TGTGCCAGCAGCTTAGGCAGAGACTACGAGCAGTACGTC. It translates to CASSLGRDYEQYV.

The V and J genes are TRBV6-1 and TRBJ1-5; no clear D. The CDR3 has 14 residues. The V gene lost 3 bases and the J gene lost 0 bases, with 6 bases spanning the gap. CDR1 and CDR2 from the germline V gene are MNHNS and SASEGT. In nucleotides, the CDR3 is TGTGCCAGCAGTGACGCGGTTAGCAATCAGCCCCAGCATTTT. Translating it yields CASSDAVSNQPQHF.

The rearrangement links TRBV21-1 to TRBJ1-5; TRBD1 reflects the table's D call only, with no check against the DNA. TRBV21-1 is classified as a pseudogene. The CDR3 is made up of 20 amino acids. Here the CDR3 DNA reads TGTGCCAGCAGCAAAGGTGTTGGGCGGGTCAGGGGGCCGAGCAATCAGCCCCAGCATTTT. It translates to CASSKGVGRVRGPSNQPQHF.

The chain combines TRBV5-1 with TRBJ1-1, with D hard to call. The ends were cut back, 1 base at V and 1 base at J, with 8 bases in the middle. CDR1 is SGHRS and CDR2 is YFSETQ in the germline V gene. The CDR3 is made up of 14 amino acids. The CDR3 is CASSLTDRNTEAFF. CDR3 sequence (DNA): TGCGCCAGCAGCTTGACGGACCGGAACACTGAAGCTTTCTTT.

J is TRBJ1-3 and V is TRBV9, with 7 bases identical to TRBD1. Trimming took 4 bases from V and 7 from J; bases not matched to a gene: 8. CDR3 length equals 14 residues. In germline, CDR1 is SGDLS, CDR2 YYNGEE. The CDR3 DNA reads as TGTGCCAGCAGCTTAACCGACAGGGTTAACACCATATATTTT. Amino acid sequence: CASSLTDRVNTIYF.

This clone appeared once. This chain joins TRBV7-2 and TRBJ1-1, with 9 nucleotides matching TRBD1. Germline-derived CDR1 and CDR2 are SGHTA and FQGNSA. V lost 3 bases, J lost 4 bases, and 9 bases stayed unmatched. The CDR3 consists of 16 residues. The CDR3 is CASSFTAGTGPTEAFF. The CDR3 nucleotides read TGTGCCAGCAGCTTCACCGCCGGGACAGGGCCCACTGAAGCTTTCTTT.

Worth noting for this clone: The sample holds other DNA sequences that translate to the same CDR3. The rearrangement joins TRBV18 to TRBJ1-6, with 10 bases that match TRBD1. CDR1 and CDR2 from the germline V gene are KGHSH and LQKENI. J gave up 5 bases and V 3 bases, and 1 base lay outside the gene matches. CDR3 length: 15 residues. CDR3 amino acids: CASSPGTGDNSPLHF. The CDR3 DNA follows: TGTGCCAGCTCACCCGGGACAGGGGATAATTCACCCCTCCACTTT.

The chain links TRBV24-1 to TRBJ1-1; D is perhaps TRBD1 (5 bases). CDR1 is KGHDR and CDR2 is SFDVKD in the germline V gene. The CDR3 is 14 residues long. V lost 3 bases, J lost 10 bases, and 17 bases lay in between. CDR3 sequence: CATSDGGKCLGAFF. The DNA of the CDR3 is TGTGCCACCAGTGATGGGGGGAAGTGTCTGGGAGCTTTCTTT.

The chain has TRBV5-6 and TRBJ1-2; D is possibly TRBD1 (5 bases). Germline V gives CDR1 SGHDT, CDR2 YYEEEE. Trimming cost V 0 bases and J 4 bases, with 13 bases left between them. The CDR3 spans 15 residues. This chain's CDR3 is CASSLGGRRLYGYTF. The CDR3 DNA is TGTGCCAGCAGCTTGGGGGGACGGCGGCTCTATGGCTACACCTTC. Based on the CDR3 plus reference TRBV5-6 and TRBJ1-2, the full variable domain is DAGVTQSPTHLIKTRGQQVTLRCSPKSGHDTVSWYQQALGQGPQFIFQYYEEEERQRGNFPDRFSGHQFPNYSSELNVNALLLGDSALYLCASSLGGRRLYGYTFGSGTRLTVV.

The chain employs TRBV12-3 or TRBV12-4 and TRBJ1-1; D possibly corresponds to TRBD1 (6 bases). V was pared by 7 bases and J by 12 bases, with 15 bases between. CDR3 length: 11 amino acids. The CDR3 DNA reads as TGTGCCAGCATCAAACAGGGAATTACTTTCTTT. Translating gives CASIKQGITFF.

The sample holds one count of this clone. CDR3 nucleotides: TGTGCCATCACGGGACAGAACACCGGGGAGCTGTTTTTT. Its translation is CAITGQNTGELFF. This rearrangement joins TRBV10-3 to TRBJ2-2; D is perhaps TRBD1 (6 bases). Trimming pared 7 bases from V and 1 base from J, leaving 7 bases between. The CDR3 loop spans 13 amino acids. The germline V gene encodes CDR1 ENHRY and CDR2 SYGVKD.

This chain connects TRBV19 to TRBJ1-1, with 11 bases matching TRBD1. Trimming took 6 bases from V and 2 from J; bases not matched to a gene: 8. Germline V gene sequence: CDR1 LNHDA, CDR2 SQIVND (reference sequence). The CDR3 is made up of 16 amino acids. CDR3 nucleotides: TGTGCCAGTAGGAGGACAGGGGGCTTCGGAAACACTGAAGCTTTCTTT. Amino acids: CASRRTGGFGNTEAFF.

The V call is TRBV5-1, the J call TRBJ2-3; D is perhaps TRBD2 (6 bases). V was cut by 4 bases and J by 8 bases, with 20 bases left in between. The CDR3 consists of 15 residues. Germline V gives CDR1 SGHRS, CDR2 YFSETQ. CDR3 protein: CASSPASGAGFTQYF. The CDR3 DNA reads TGCGCCAGCAGCCCAGCGAGTGGCGCGGGGTTTACGCAGTATTTT. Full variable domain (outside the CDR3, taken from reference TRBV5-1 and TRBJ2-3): KAGVTQTPRYLIKTRGQQVTLSCSPISGHRSVSWYQQTPGQGLQFLFEYFSETQRNKGNFPGRFSGRQFSNSRSEMNVSTLELGDSALYLCASSPASGAGFTQYFGPGTRLTVL.

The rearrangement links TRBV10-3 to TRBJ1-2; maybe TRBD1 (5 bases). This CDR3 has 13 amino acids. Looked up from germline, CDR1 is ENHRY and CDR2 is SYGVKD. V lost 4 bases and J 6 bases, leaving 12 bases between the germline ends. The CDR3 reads CAISVSGKDGYTF. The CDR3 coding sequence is TGTGCCATCAGTGTATCAGGGAAGGATGGCTACACCTTC.

For the CDR3, the DNA is TGTGCCAGCAGCAAAGGGGGGACAGGGGCCAACACTGAAGCTTTCTTT. It translates to CASSKGGTGANTEAFF. This rearrangement joins TRBV21-1 to TRBJ1-1; the table names TRBD1, a call not compared with the DNA. TRBV21-1 is a pseudogene locus. This CDR3 region has 16 residues.

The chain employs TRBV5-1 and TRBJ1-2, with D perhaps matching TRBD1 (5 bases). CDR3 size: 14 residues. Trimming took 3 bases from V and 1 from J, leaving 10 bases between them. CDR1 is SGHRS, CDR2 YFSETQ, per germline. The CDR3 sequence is CASSYRQHNYGYTF. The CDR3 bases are TGCGCCAGCAGCTATCGACAGCATAACTATGGCTACACCTTC.

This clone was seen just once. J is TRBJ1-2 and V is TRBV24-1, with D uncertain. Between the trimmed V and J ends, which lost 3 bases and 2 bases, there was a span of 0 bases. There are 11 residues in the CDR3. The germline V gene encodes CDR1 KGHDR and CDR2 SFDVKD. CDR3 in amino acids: CATSDNYGYTF. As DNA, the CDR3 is TGTGCCACCAGTGATAACTATGGCTACACCTTC.

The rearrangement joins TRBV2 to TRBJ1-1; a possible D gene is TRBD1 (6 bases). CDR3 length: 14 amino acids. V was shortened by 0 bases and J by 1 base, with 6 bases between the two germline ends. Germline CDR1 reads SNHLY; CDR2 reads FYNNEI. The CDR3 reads CASSEAGGNTEAFF. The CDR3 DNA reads TGTGCCAGCAGTGAAGCAGGGGGGAACACTGAAGCTTTCTTT.